The 31 T cell receptor beta chains below all came from one sample that was sequenced in a study of early T cells in non-severe SARS-CoV-2 infection. MiXCR was run by TCRdb on the 5' RACE reads, yielding one entry per CDR3 protein. Here the sample spans tens of thousands of distinct CDR3 sequences, less than 30% being singletons. The sample consisted of whole blood, taken at baseline. These receptors all come from an adult who was a healthcare worker with PCR-confirmed SARS-CoV-2 infection or an uninfected control (not recorded which).

The V call is TRBV29-1, the J call TRBJ2-2, with 8 bases lining up with TRBD1. Germline assignment: CDR1 SQVTM and CDR2 ANQGSEA. This CDR3 has 16 residues. V shed 6 bases, J shed 0 bases, and the junction held 9 bases outside the gene matches. CDR3 nucleotides: TGCAGCGTGGACACAGGGGGACCAACGAACACCGGGGAGCTGTTTTTT. Translated: CSVDTGGPTNTGELFF.

This sequence joins TRBV13 and TRBJ1-6, with unresolved D. V dropped 6 bases and J dropped 8 bases, with 20 bases sitting between them. Germline CDR1 is PRHDT and CDR2 is FYEKMQ (reference sequence). The CDR3 spans 16 residues. The CDR3 bases are TGTGCCAGCAGTTTGCGGCAAAGGAGGGTGTATTCACCCCTCCACTTT. This translates into CASSLRQRRVYSPLHF.

As DNA, the CDR3 is TGCGCCAGCAGCGCTACGGGACAACAACACCACGAGCAGTACTTC. Translated, it gives CASSATGQQHHEQYF. The chain combines TRBV5-1 with TRBJ2-7; a possible D gene is TRBD1 (6 bases). This CDR3 region has 15 residues. V lost 4 bases and J 5 bases, leaving 19 bases between the germline ends. Germline CDR1 and CDR2: SGHRS and YFSETQ.

The chain employs TRBV27 and TRBJ1-6; no definite D call. This CDR3 is 15 amino acids long. Germline values: CDR1 MNHEY, CDR2 SMNVEV (reference sequence). V was trimmed by 2 bases and J by 8 bases, leaving 13 bases between them. Here the CDR3 DNA reads TGTGCCAGCAGTTTAACCCGGGTTACCTATTCACCCCTCCACTTT. It yields the protein CASSLTRVTYSPLHF.

V is TRBV7-2 and J is TRBJ2-7; a weak D match, TRBD1 (5 bases). CDR3 length: 14 amino acids. Looked up from germline, CDR1 is SGHTA and CDR2 is FQGNSA. The V end lost 2 bases, the J end lost 7 bases, and 15 bases lay between the germline ends. As DNA, the CDR3 is TGTGCCAGCAGCTTATACTCAGGGTTCGGGGAGCAGTACTTC. The encoded protein is CASSLYSGFGEQYF.

The V call is TRBV3-1, the J call TRBJ2-7, with 7 positions matching TRBD2. Germline CDR1 is LGHDT and CDR2 is YNNKEL (reference sequence). The CDR3 totals 15 residues. The V segment lost 5 bases and the J segment 0 bases; nucleotides outside the gene matches: 7. In DNA form, the CDR3 reads TGTGCCAGCAGCGAAACTAGCGAGCACTCCTACGAGCAGTACTTC. Encoded protein: CASSETSEHSYEQYF.

This clonotype has only a few counts. V is TRBV4-1 and J is TRBJ2-2; D remains ambiguous. Germline V lookup: CDR1 MGHRA, CDR2 YSYEKL. The CDR3 spans 15 residues. V lost 4 bases, J lost 2 bases, and 11 bases lay in between. CDR3 sequence: CASSPTGINTGELFF. CDR3 DNA sequence: TGCGCCAGCAGCCCGACTGGAATTAACACCGGGGAGCTGTTTTTT.

This chain joins TRBV5-6 and TRBJ2-7, with 7 bases identical to TRBD1. Germline assignment: CDR1 SGHDT and CDR2 YYEEEE. The V gene end was trimmed by 4 bases and the J gene end by 3 bases; junction bases not matched to a gene: 4. CDR3 length: 13 amino acids. This chain's CDR3 is CASSNRDSYEQYF. The CDR3 nucleotides are TGTGCCAGCAGCAACCGGGACAGCTACGAGCAGTACTTC. The whole variable domain, filled in from reference TRBV5-6 and TRBJ2-7, reads DAGVTQSPTHLIKTRGQQVTLRCSPKSGHDTVSWYQQALGQGPQFIFQYYEEEERQRGNFPDRFSGHQFPNYSSELNVNALLLGDSALYLCASSNRDSYEQYFGPGTRLTVT.

Only a few counts were recorded for this clonotype. V is TRBV7-8 and J is TRBJ1-2, with 7 nucleotides matching TRBD1. This CDR3 has 13 amino acids. Germline CDR1 reads SGHVS; CDR2 reads FQNEAQ. After removal of 6 bases from V and 8 bases from J, the junction contained 9 bases not matched to a gene. The CDR3 sequence is CASSRRQGGGYTF. CDR3 bases: TGTGCCAGCAGTCGGAGACAGGGAGGCGGCTACACCTTC.

This clonotype was observed once. The chain carries TRBV7-9 and TRBJ2-4; no clear D gene. Trimming shortened V by 4 bases and J by 8 bases, and 9 bases separated the two germline ends. Germline V gives CDR1 SEHNR, CDR2 FQNEAQ (reference sequence). The CDR3 contains 12 residues. Here the CDR3 DNA reads TGTGCCAGCAGCTACCAATGGGACATTCAGTACTTC. It translates to CASSYQWDIQYF.

This clonotype was counted between two and nine times. The chain links TRBV13 to TRBJ2-7; D unclear. The germline CDR1 and CDR2 sequences are PRHDT and FYEKMQ (reference sequence). Trimming pared 3 bases from V and 2 bases from J, leaving 5 bases between. The CDR3 is 12 residues long. The CDR3 reads CASSFQAYEQYF. In nucleotides, the CDR3 is TGTGCCAGCAGCTTCCAAGCCTACGAGCAGTACTTC. The whole variable domain, filled in from reference TRBV13 and TRBJ2-7, reads AAGVIQSPRHLIKEKRETATLKCYPIPRHDTVYWYQQGPGQDPQFLISFYEKMQSDKGSIPDRFSAQQFSDYHSELNMSSLELGDSALYFCASSFQAYEQYFGPGTRLTVT.

V and J are TRBV7-9 and TRBJ1-1; possible D gene TRBD1, 6 bases. V was cut by 4 bases and J by 1 base, with 16 bases left in between. Germline values: CDR1 SEHNR, CDR2 FQNEAQ (reference sequence). CDR3 length: 16 amino acids. The CDR3 nucleotides are TGTGCCAGCAGCTCTGCCAGGACAGTCAAGAACACTGAAGCTTTCTTT. Translation gives CASSSARTVKNTEAFF.

V gene TRBV7-9 combines with J gene TRBJ2-3; D remains unclear. CDR1 is SEHNR and CDR2 is FQNEAQ in the germline V gene (reference sequence). Deletions cut 1 base from V and 2 bases from J, with 7 bases between. CDR3 length: 14 amino acids. The CDR3 DNA reads TGTGCCAGCAGCTTAGGCGACAACACAGATACGCAGTATTTT. The encoded protein is CASSLGDNTDTQYF.

This clonotype was observed a few times. The gene calls are TRBV12-3 or TRBV12-4 and TRBJ1-6; 9 bases are a match to TRBD1. The CDR3 sequence is 14 residues long. V lost 6 bases to trimming and J lost 10 bases; unmatched junction nucleotides: 7. The DNA of the CDR3 is TGTGCCAGCAGCCTGGGACAGGGTTTGTCACCCCTCCACTTT. Translated, it gives CASSLGQGLSPLHF.

This clonotype was seen only a few times. This chain connects TRBV10-3 to TRBJ2-2, with D perhaps TRBD2 (6 bases). Trimming left V 6 bases short and J 2 bases short, with 13 bases between. Per the germline V gene, CDR1 is ENHRY and CDR2 is SYGVKD. The CDR3 is made up of 15 amino acids. DNA of the CDR3: TGTGCCATCAGGAGCGTGCGGGGAAACACCGGGGAGCTGTTTTTT. It is translated as CAIRSVRGNTGELFF.

This chain connects TRBV20-1 to TRBJ2-3, with 8 bases fitting TRBD2. The V and J ends lost 5 bases and 4 bases, in that order; junction bases with no gene match: 11. This CDR3 comprises 15 residues. Germline lookup yields CDR1 DFQATT and CDR2 SNEGSKA (reference sequence). CDR3 in amino acids: CSAFPAGDEADTQYF. CDR3 DNA sequence: TGCAGTGCTTTCCCAGCGGGGGATGAGGCAGATACGCAGTATTTT.

This clonotype was observed a few times. The V call is TRBV4-3, the J call TRBJ1-1, with TRBD1 as a possible D gene (5 bases). Trimming cost V 5 bases and J 0 bases, with 22 bases left between them. CDR3 length: 18 amino acids. Germline V CDR1 and CDR2: LGHNA, YSLEER. CDR3 nucleotides: TGCGCCAGCAGCGGAGTAAAGGGACGGCCGTCCATGAACACTGAAGCTTTCTTT. Amino acids: CASSGVKGRPSMNTEAFF.

Many counts were recorded for this clonotype. The chain carries TRBV10-2 and TRBJ1-5, with D hard to call. CDR1 WSHSY and CDR2 SAAADI come from the germline V gene. Trimming left V 3 bases short and J 3 bases short, with 9 bases between. The CDR3 length is 14 residues. CDR3 sequence: CASSEGGTNQPQHF. The CDR3 nucleotides read TGCGCCAGCAGTGAAGGCGGAACCAATCAGCCCCAGCATTTT.

This rearrangement joins TRBV6-5 to TRBJ2-7; tentative D call: TRBD2 (6 bases). In germline, CDR1 is MNHEY, CDR2 SVGAGI. With 6 bases removed from V and 0 bases from J, the gap between germline ends came to 15 bases. This CDR3 has 15 residues. The CDR3 protein is CASSFNSGDSYEQYF. In DNA form, the CDR3 reads TGTGCCAGCAGCTTTAATTCGGGGGACTCCTACGAGCAGTACTTC.

This clonotype was recorded a few times. The chain is built from TRBV20-1 and TRBJ1-1; D unresolved. The germline V gene has CDR1 DFQATT and CDR2 SNEGSKA (reference sequence). With 5 bases removed from V and 1 base from J, the gap between germline ends came to 5 bases. The CDR3 extends over 11 amino acids. Here the CDR3 DNA reads TGCAGTGCTCGCGGGAACACTGAAGCTTTCTTT. It specifies CSARGNTEAFF.

The chain has TRBV7-9 and TRBJ2-1; 7 nucleotides agree with TRBD2. J lost 5 bases, V lost 0 bases, and 4 bases had no gene match. The CDR3 spans 15 residues. The germline V gene has CDR1 SEHNR and CDR2 FQNEAQ (reference sequence). Here the CDR3 DNA reads TGTGCCAGCAGCTTAGCGGGACTAACCGACAATGAGCAGTTCTTC. It is translated as CASSLAGLTDNEQFF.

This clonotype came up a few times. J is TRBJ1-5 and V is TRBV20-1, with D possibly TRBD1 on 6 matching bases. The CDR3 sequence is 16 residues long. Trimming took 0 bases from V and 4 from J, leaving 16 bases between them. Per germline, CDR1 DFQATT and CDR2 SNEGSKA (reference sequence). The CDR3 DNA is TGCAGTGCTAGAGACGACAGGTTTCCAGGGAATCAGCCCCAGCATTTT. Amino acid sequence: CSARDDRFPGNQPQHF.

This chain uses TRBV6-1 with TRBJ1-1; 7 bases fit TRBD1. This CDR3 is built from 16 residues. J lost 1 base, V lost 7 bases, and 12 bases had no gene match. Per germline, CDR1 MNHNS and CDR2 SASEGT. For the CDR3, the DNA is TGTGCCAGCACCCTGACAGGGAGGAGTGAGAACACTGAAGCTTTCTTT. This encodes CASTLTGRSENTEAFF.

This clonotype was detected only a few times. The V call is TRBV24-1, the J call TRBJ2-2; 7 positions match TRBD1. The CDR3 is 14 residues long. V lost 4 bases, J lost 6 bases, and 4 bases stayed unmatched. Germline CDR1 KGHDR, CDR2 SFDVKD. CDR3 nucleotide sequence: TGTGCCACCAGTGACTCCGACAGGGCCGGGGAGCTGTTTTTT. Translating it yields CATSDSDRAGELFF.

A few counts support this clonotype. The chain couples TRBV10-3 to TRBJ1-5, with 9 bases aligning to TRBD1. Germline CDR1 reads ENHRY; CDR2 reads SYGVKD. With 10 bases clipped from V and 4 bases from J, the junction kept 8 bases outside the gene matches. The CDR3 length is 14 residues. Written as DNA, the CDR3 is TGTGCCACCTACCGGGGACAGGGAAATCAGCCCCAGCATTTT. Its translation is CATYRGQGNQPQHF.

This clonotype occurred a few times. The chain employs TRBV29-1 and TRBJ1-1, with D uncertain. Deletions cut 1 base from V and 1 base from J, with 7 bases between. CDR1 and CDR2 from the germline V gene are SQVTM and ANQGSEA. The CDR3 loop spans 13 amino acids. The CDR3 bases are TGCAGCGTTGAAGCGCAGTCGAACACTGAAGCTTTCTTT. Protein product: CSVEAQSNTEAFF.

J is TRBJ1-6 and V is TRBV7-8; D might be TRBD1 (6 bases). Germline V gene sequence: CDR1 SGHVS, CDR2 FQNEAQ. V dropped 5 bases and J dropped 9 bases, with 14 bases sitting between them. The CDR3 covers 14 residues. The CDR3 coding sequence is TGTGCCAGCAGCCCAGGGTTGGGGGCTTCACCCCTCCACTTT. Residues: CASSPGLGASPLHF.

There are a few counts of this clonotype. The rearrangement joins TRBV2 to TRBJ2-5; tentatively, D is TRBD2 (6 bases). Germline CDR1 and CDR2: SNHLY and FYNNEI. V lost 2 bases to trimming and J lost 5 bases, with 12 bases between them. This CDR3 is built from 14 residues. In DNA, the CDR3 is TGTGCCAGCAGTGAACCCGGGGGTTGGGAGACCCAGTACTTC. Translation gives CASSEPGGWETQYF.

This clonotype was detected only a few times. The chain couples TRBV7-6 to TRBJ1-1; D gene ambiguous. This CDR3 is 14 amino acids long. Looked up from germline, CDR1 is SGHVS and CDR2 is FNYEAQ. V was clipped by 1 base and J by 4 bases, with 10 bases between them. The CDR3 reads CASSLDAEVTEAFF. The CDR3, as DNA: TGTGCCAGCAGCTTAGATGCGGAGGTCACTGAAGCTTTCTTT.

The chain couples TRBV19 to TRBJ2-3; possible D gene TRBD2, 5 bases. CDR1 is LNHDA and CDR2 is SQIVND in the germline V gene (reference sequence). Trimming pared 6 bases from V and 8 bases from J, leaving 9 bases between. The CDR3 totals 11 residues. CDR3 in DNA: TGTGCCAGTAGCACCGGACTTACGCAGTATTTT. Amino acid sequence: CASSTGLTQYF.

This clonotype was observed many times. The rearrangement links TRBV6-1 to TRBJ1-1; D is undetermined. Trimming took off 6 bases at V and 1 base at J, with 12 bases between the two ends. This CDR3 spans 14 amino acids. CDR1 is MNHNS and CDR2 is SASEGT in the germline V gene. CDR3 protein: CASSWGGKNTEAFF. Here the CDR3 DNA reads TGTGCCAGCAGCTGGGGAGGGAAGAACACTGAAGCTTTCTTT.